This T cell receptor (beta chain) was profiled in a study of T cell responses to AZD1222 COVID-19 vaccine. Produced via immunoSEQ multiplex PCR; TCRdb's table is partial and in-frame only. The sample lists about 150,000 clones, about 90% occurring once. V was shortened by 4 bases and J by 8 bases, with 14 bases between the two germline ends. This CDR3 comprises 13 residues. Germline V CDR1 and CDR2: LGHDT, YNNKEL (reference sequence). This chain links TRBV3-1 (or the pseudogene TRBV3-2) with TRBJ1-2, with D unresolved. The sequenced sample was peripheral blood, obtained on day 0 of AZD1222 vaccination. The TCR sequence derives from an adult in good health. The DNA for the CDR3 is TGTGCCAGCAGCCCCCGCGGGATCTTCGGCTACACCTTC. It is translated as CASSPRGIFGYTF.